This entry describes one TCR beta chain. The sample originates from a study of blood T cell repertoires in COVID-19. Study-wide background: Acute-phase and convalescent COVID-19 samples originated in the United States, Italy and Spain. T cells, B-cell-depleted T cells, or PBMCs provided the cDNA or gDNA that served as material.

Under the authors' procedure: For nucleated cells, counts were estimated from reference gene primer amplification. Data came from immunoSEQ multiplex PCR; TCRdb stores just in-frame clones and leaves some out. V and J calls and clone size are those listed in that table; D and trimming were worked out from the DNA. The table lists around 300,000 clones, nearly 90% of them singletons. This CDR3 is 14 amino acids long. The germline gives CDR1 MNHEY, CDR2 SMNVEV (reference sequence). V lost 0 bases to trimming and J lost 4 bases, with 6 bases between them. V usage is TRBV27 and J usage is TRBJ2-2; unclear D gene. This sequence originates from a middle-aged woman with COVID-19, enrolled during active disease. The sequenced material came from peripheral blood. The CDR3 region has the DNA TGTGCCAGCAGTTTATCGAGGAGCACCGGGGAGCTGTTTTTT. Translating gives CASSLSRSTGELFF.